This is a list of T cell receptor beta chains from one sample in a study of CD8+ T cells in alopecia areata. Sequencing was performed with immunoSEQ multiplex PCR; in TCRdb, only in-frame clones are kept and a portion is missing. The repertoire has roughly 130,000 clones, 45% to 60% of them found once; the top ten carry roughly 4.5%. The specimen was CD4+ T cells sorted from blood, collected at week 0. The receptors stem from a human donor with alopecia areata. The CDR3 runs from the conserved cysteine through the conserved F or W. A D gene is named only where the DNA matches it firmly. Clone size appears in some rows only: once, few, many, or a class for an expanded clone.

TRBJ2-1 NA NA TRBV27 TGTGCCAGTCGAAGGGGGGCGAGCTCCTACAATGAGCAGTTCTTC CASRRGASSYNEQFF
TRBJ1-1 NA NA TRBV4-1 TGCGCCAGCAGCCAATCTCCGGTGAACACTGAAGCTTTCTTT CASSQSPVNTEAFF
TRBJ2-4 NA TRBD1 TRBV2 TGTGCCAGCAGTACAGGGGAGAGAAACATTCAGTACTTC CASSTGERNIQYF
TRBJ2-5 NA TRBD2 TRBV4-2 TGTGCCAGCAGCGGGACTAGCGGGGGAGAGACCCAGTACTTC CASSGTSGGETQYF
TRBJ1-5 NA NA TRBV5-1 TGCGCCAGCAGCCGAGGGGACAATCAGCCCCAGCATTTT CASSRGDNQPQHF
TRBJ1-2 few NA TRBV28 TGTGCCAGCAGTATAGAGGGACTCCCCGCTGGCTACACCTTC CASSIEGLPAGYTF
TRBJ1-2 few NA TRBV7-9 TGTGCCAGCAGCTTAGTCCATATCCATGGCTACACCTTC CASSLVHIHGYTF
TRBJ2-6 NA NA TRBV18 TGTGCCAGCTCAGAAGAAGCTGGGGCCAACGTCCTGACTTTC CASSEEAGANVLTF
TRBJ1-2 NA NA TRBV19 TGTGCCAGTTCCTTCATCGATGGCTACACCTTC CASSFIDGYTF
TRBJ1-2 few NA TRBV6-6 TGTGCCAGCAGCAGCGGGGGGCAAGGCTACACCTTC CASSSGGQGYTF
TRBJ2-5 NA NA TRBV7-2 TGTGCCAGCAGCTTAGGGGTGTTAAGTGAGGGGTGGTATGGCGAGACCCAGTACTTC CASSLGVLSEGWYGETQYF
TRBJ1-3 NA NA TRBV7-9 TGTGCCAGCAGCTTACCCGGCGGAGACACCATATATTTT CASSLPGGDTIYF
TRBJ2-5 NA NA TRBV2 TGTGCCAGCTTAGAGTTCTCGGGGGTGGGAGTTCAAGAGACCCAGTACTTC CASLEFSGVGVQETQYF
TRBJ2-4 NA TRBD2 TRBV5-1 TGCGCCAGCAGCCAAACCTCTAGCGGGGGTATCGACATTCAGTACTTC CASSQTSSGGIDIQYF
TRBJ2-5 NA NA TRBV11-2 TGTGCCAGCAGCTCCGCGGGGGCAGAGACCCAGTACTTC CASSSAGAETQYF
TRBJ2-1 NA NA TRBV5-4 TGTGCCAGCAGCTTGGATAAGGGCGAGCAGTTCTTC CASSLDKGEQFF
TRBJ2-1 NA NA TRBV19 TGTGCCAGTACTGAATCGGGACAGCAGTTCTTC CASTESGQQFF
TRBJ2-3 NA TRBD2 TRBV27 TGTGCCAGCAGGAAGACTAGCCAAGATACGCAGTATTTT CASRKTSQDTQYF
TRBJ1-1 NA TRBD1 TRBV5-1 TGCGCCAGCAGCTTTGGGACAGCGAACACTGAAGCTTTCTTT CASSFGTANTEAFF
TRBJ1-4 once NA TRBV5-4 TGTGCCAGCAGCTTGCGAAGCTTCCGGGACGGGGCCGAAAAACTGTTTTTT CASSLRSFRDGAEKLFF
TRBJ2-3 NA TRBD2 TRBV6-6 TGTGCCAGCAGGGACCCCGGGACTACACCCACAGATACGCAGTATTTT CASRDPGTTPTDTQYF
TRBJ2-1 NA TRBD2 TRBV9 TGTGCCAGCAGCCCACGTAGCGGGGGGAATGAGCAGTTCTTC CASSPRSGGNEQFF
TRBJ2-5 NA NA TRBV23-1 TGCGCCAGCAGTCAATTATCCAGGGAGGTTAGGGAGACCCAGTACTTC CASSQLSREVRETQYF
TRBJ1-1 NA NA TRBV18 TGTGCCAGCTCAAGCGAGCCAGGGATGAACACTGAAGCTTTCTTT CASSSEPGMNTEAFF
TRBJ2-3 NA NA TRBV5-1 TGCGCCAGCAGTGAACCGGCAGGGCAGGTGGCAGATACGCAGTATTTT CASSEPAGQVADTQYF
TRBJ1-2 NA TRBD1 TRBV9 TGTGCCAGCAGCGTAGAGCCAAGGGACAGAGACTATGGCTACACCTTC CASSVEPRDRDYGYTF
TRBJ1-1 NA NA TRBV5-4 TGTGCCAGCAGCTTGGTCCGGGCCGGCGACACTGAAGCTTTCTTT CASSLVRAGDTEAFF
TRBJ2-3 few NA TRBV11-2 TGTGCCAGCAGCTCCCTCGCAGATACGCAGTATTTT CASSSLADTQYF
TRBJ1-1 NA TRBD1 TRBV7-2 TGTGCCAGCAGCTTAGCGCATAGACAGGGCTTCACTGAAGCTTTCTTT CASSLAHRQGFTEAFF
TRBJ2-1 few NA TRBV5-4 TGTGCCAGCAGCTTTGGACAAAATGAGCAGTTCTTC CASSFGQNEQFF
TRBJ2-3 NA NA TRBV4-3 TGCGCCAGCAGCCAAGAAGTGAGGAGGAATACGCAGTATTTT CASSQEVRRNTQYF
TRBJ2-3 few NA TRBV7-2 TGTGCCAGCAGCTTAGCGATGGAGGGGATCACAGATACGCAGTATTTT CASSLAMEGITDTQYF
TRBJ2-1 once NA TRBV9 TGTGCCAGCAGCCCAGCCGGTGAGCAGTTCTTC CASSPAGEQFF
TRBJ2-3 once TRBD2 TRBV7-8 TGTGCCAGCAGCTCCTCTAGCGGGCGGACAGATACGCAGTATTTT CASSSSSGRTDTQYF
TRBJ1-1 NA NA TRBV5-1 TGCGCCAGCAGCTTGGCCGGAGGGGTAGGTACTGAAGCTTTCTTT CASSLAGGVGTEAFF
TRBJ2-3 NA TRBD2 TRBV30 TGTGCCTGGAGTGGGACTAGCGGGAGATCTACGCAGTATTTT CAWSGTSGRSTQYF
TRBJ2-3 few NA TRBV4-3 TGCGCCAGCAGCCAAGATGCCGGGAACAGAGATACGCAGTATTTT CASSQDAGNRDTQYF
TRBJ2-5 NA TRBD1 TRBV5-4 TGTGCCAGCAGCTTGGGGGACAGAGAGGAGACCCAGTACTTC CASSLGDREETQYF
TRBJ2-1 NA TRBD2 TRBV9 TGTGCCAGCAGCGACGGGACTAATCTCAATGAGCAGTTCTTC CASSDGTNLNEQFF
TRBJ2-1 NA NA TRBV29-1 TGCAGCGGATCCGGGACGAGCTCCTACAATGAGCAGTTCTTC CSGSGTSSYNEQFF
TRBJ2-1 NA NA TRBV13 TGTGCCAGCAGCTTATTGGTCTCCTACAATGAGCAGTTCTTC CASSLLVSYNEQFF
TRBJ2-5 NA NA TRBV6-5 TGTGCCAGCAGTTACTCAACAGCCAGGTCAGAGACCCAGTACTTC CASSYSTARSETQYF
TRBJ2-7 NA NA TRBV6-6 TGTGCCAGCAGCGAACAGGGTGGGCTCGACGAGCAGTACTTC CASSEQGGLDEQYF
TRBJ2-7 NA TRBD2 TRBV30 TGTGCCTGGACTGGGAGGCTAGCGGGAGGGCCCGAGCAGTACTTC CAWTGRLAGGPEQYF
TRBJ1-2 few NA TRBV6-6 TGTGCCAGCAGCAGTGGGGGAATGGGAGCGAACTATGGCTACACCTTC CASSSGGMGANYGYTF
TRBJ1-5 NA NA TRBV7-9 TGTGCCAGCAGCTTATCTCGGGATAGTCAGCCCCAGCATTTT CASSLSRDSQPQHF
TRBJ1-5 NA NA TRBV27 TGTGCCAGCAGTTTCTACGGGGGACCAAATCAGCCCCAGCATTTT CASSFYGGPNQPQHF
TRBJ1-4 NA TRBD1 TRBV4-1 TGCGCCAGCAGCCAAGGGGGACAGGGGTTTAATGAAAAACTGTTTTTT CASSQGGQGFNEKLFF
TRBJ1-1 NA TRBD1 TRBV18 TGTGCCAGCTCACCTTATGGGGGACAGCAGGGCACTGAAGCTTTCTTT CASSPYGGQQGTEAFF
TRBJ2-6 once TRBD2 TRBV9 TGTGCCAGCAGCAAGGGACTAGCGGGAGGGCTCTCTGGGGCCAACGTCCTGACTTTC CASSKGLAGGLSGANVLTF
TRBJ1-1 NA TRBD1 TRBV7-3 TGTGCCAGCAAAGAGAGCTCAGGGGGCACTGAAGCTTTCTTT CASKESSGGTEAFF
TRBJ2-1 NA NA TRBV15 TGTGCCACCCAGCGAAGCGCTGACTCCTACAATGAGCAGTTCTTC CATQRSADSYNEQFF
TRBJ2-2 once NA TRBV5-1 TGCGCCAGCAGCTTGAGAGGGGACAACGCCGGGGAGCTGTTTTTT CASSLRGDNAGELFF
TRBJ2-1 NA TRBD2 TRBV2 TGTGCCAGCAGTGCAGCCGGGACTAGCGGGAGGGCATCGAAAAATGAGCAGTTCTTC CASSAAGTSGRASKNEQFF